This T cell receptor beta chain emerged from a study of blood T cell repertoires in COVID-19. Trimming removed 2 bases from V and 0 bases from J; junction bases left unmatched: 12. The germline CDR1 and CDR2 sequences are SGHRS and YFSETQ. There are 19 residues in the CDR3. Source study methods: It was from reference gene primer amplification that nucleated cell counts were estimated. Clones were sequenced by immunoSEQ multiplex PCR, and TCRdb holds only the in-frame ones, with some missing. V, J and clone size are those of that table, while D and trimming were read from the DNA. The sample lists approximately 110,000 clones, 70% to 85% occurring once.

Source material: peripheral blood. The source is a man aged 65 to 85 with active or convalescent COVID-19. The J gene is TRBJ2-1, the V gene TRBV5-1, with TRBD2 matching 9 bases. CDR3 region: CASSFPRTSASRSYNEQFF. CDR3 nucleotide sequence: TGCGCCAGCAGCTTTCCGAGGACTAGCGCGTCCCGCTCCTACAATGAGCAGTTCTTC. Together with reference TRBV5-1 and TRBJ2-1, the CDR3 gives the full variable domain: KAGVTQTPRYLIKTRGQQVTLSCSPISGHRSVSWYQQTPGQGLQFLFEYFSETQRNKGNFPGRFSGRQFSNSRSEMNVSTLELGDSALYLCASSFPRTSASRSYNEQFFGPGTRLTVL.